Listed below are T cell receptor beta chains from one sample, sequenced in a study of blood T cell repertoires in COVID-19. Profiled with immunoSEQ multiplex PCR; TCRdb holds only in-frame clones, not every one. Of some 180,000 clones in the sample, under 85% were seen once. The sample consisted of peripheral blood. The source of these receptors is a human donor in a cohort sampled during active COVID-19. The CDR3 runs from the conserved cysteine through the conserved F or W. A D gene is named only where the DNA matches it firmly. Not every row has a clone size; where given, it reads once, few, many or a size class.

J gene: TRBJ2-7; clone size: NA; D gene: TRBD1; V gene: TRBV5-1; CDR3 protein: CASSLTTGGYEQYF; CDR3 DNA: TGCGCCAGCAGCCTAACGACAGGGGGGTACGAGCAGTACTTC
J gene: TRBJ2-5; clone size: NA; D gene: NA; V gene: TRBV3-1/TRBV3-2; CDR3 protein: CASSQDAHTQYF; CDR3 DNA: TGTGCCAGCAGCCAAGATGCACACACCCAGTACTTC
J gene: TRBJ2-1; clone size: NA; D gene: TRBD2; V gene: TRBV18; CDR3 protein: CASSYTSGSYNEQFF; CDR3 DNA: TGTGCCAGCTCGTATACTAGCGGCTCCTACAATGAGCAGTTCTTC
J gene: TRBJ1-4; clone size: NA; D gene: NA; V gene: TRBV7-8; CDR3 protein: CASSLEGSTNEKLFF; CDR3 DNA: TGTGCCAGCAGCTTGGAGGGATCAACTAATGAAAAACTGTTTTTT
J gene: TRBJ2-5; clone size: NA; D gene: NA; V gene: TRBV18; CDR3 protein: CASSQSPALGDQETQYF; CDR3 DNA: TGTGCCAGCTCCCAGAGCCCCGCTTTAGGGGACCAAGAGACCCAGTACTTC
J gene: TRBJ2-7; clone size: NA; D gene: NA; V gene: TRBV6-5; CDR3 protein: CASSYSRWRGEQYF; CDR3 DNA: TGTGCCAGCAGTTACTCGAGGTGGCGGGGTGAACAGTACTTC
J gene: TRBJ2-7; clone size: once; D gene: TRBD1; V gene: TRBV15; CDR3 protein: CATSRGRTGELEQYF; CDR3 DNA: TGTGCCACCAGCAGAGGGAGGACAGGGGAGCTCGAGCAGTACTTC
J gene: TRBJ1-3; clone size: NA; D gene: NA; V gene: TRBV3-1/TRBV3-2; CDR3 protein: CASSPTGSGNTIYF; CDR3 DNA: TGTGCCAGCAGCCCGACAGGCTCTGGAAACACCATATATTTT
J gene: TRBJ2-5; clone size: NA; D gene: TRBD1; V gene: TRBV5-4; CDR3 protein: CASSSDRGGETQYF; CDR3 DNA: TGTGCCAGCAGCTCGGACAGGGGGGGCGAGACCCAGTACTTC
J gene: TRBJ2-5; clone size: NA; D gene: NA; V gene: TRBV5-4; CDR3 protein: CASSLDPAQETQYF; CDR3 DNA: TGTGCCAGCAGCTTGGATCCCGCGCAAGAGACCCAGTACTTC
J gene: TRBJ1-5; clone size: NA; D gene: TRBD1; V gene: TRBV4-1; CDR3 protein: CASSQVKAGTGALNQPQHF; CDR3 DNA: TGCGCCAGCAGCCAAGTCAAGGCCGGGACAGGGGCCCTTAATCAGCCCCAGCATTTT
J gene: TRBJ1-5; clone size: NA; D gene: NA; V gene: TRBV10-3; CDR3 protein: CAISESGINQPQHF; CDR3 DNA: TGTGCCATCAGTGAGTCCGGGATAAATCAGCCCCAGCATTTT
J gene: TRBJ1-5; clone size: NA; D gene: TRBD1; V gene: TRBV7-2; CDR3 protein: CASSKTGTGEYSNQPQHF; CDR3 DNA: TGTGCCAGCAGCAAAACCGGGACAGGAGAGTATAGCAATCAGCCCCAGCATTTT
J gene: TRBJ1-4; clone size: NA; D gene: NA; V gene: TRBV9; CDR3 protein: CASSVVASGEKLFF; CDR3 DNA: TGTGCCAGCAGCGTAGTGGCCTCTGGTGAAAAACTGTTTTTT
J gene: TRBJ2-7; clone size: NA; D gene: TRBD1; V gene: TRBV4-1; CDR3 protein: CASSQDGTGNDEQYF; CDR3 DNA: TGCGCCAGCAGCCAAGACGGGACAGGGAATGACGAGCAGTACTTC
J gene: TRBJ1-1; clone size: NA; D gene: TRBD1; V gene: TRBV19; CDR3 protein: CASSISRGLTEAFF; CDR3 DNA: TGTGCCAGTAGTATCAGCAGGGGGCTTACTGAAGCTTTCTTT